The 14 T cell receptor beta chains listed next were all sequenced from one sample in a study of cytomegalovirus exposure and HLA in healthy donors. In the PCR, 60 Vbeta and 13 Jbeta primers were used. Generated by immunoSEQ multiplex PCR, the TCRdb table keeps only in-frame clones and is missing some. The table shows roughly 86,000 clones, with approximately 79% occurring only once. The specimen sequenced was PBMCs. The origin of the receptors is a female donor in good health and CMV-seronegative.

This clone came up a few times. The V gene is TRBV7-8, the J gene TRBJ2-3, with 8 nucleotides matching TRBD2. Germline CDR1 and CDR2: SGHVS and FQNEAQ. The J segment lost 5 bases and the V segment lost 3 bases, leaving 7 bases of the junction unmatched. There are 15 residues in the CDR3. The CDR3 DNA is TGTGCCAGCAGCTTTAAACGGGGGGGCCAAGATACGCAGTATTTT. Protein: CASSFKRGGQDTQYF.

The rearrangement uses TRBV2 and TRBJ1-2, with unresolved D. V lost 6 bases to trimming and J lost 3 bases, with 2 bases between them. Germline V gene data show CDR1 as SNHLY and CDR2 as FYNNEI. The CDR3 extends over 10 amino acids. The CDR3 protein is CASSDYGYTF. The CDR3 DNA follows: TGTGCCAGCAGCGACTATGGCTACACCTTC.

This chain uses TRBV6-6 with TRBJ1-1; D unclear. This CDR3 spans 13 amino acids. Germline V lookup: CDR1 MNHNY, CDR2 SVGAGI (reference sequence). Deletions cut 4 bases from V and 0 bases from J, with 6 bases between. CDR3 residues: CASSFPVNTEAFF. The CDR3 DNA sequence: TGTGCCAGCAGTTTCCCAGTGAACACTGAAGCTTTCTTT.

In this sample, this clone is medium-sized. The chain links TRBV27 to TRBJ1-1, with 8 bases aligning to TRBD1. The V and J ends lost 5 bases and 5 bases, in that order; junction bases with no gene match: 7. Germline V gene data show CDR1 as MNHEY and CDR2 as SMNVEV (reference sequence). This CDR3 region has 14 residues. The CDR3 nucleotides read TGTGCCAGCAGTCCGACAGGGGAAAGAACTGAAGCTTTCTTT. Translating gives CASSPTGERTEAFF.

The chain combines TRBV7-2 with TRBJ2-7, with 10 bases fitting TRBD2. After removal of 2 bases from V and 8 bases from J, the junction contained 6 bases not matched to a gene. Germline loops: CDR1 SGHTA, CDR2 FQGNSA. The CDR3 extends over 14 amino acids. The CDR3 sequence is CASSLKLAGSQQYF. The CDR3 bases are TGTGCCAGCAGCTTAAAACTAGCGGGATCTCAGCAGTACTTC.

The J gene is TRBJ2-5, the V gene TRBV4-2, with 7 bases aligning to TRBD2. The V gene end was trimmed by 0 bases and the J gene end by 2 bases; junction bases not matched to a gene: 3. Germline CDR1 and CDR2: LGHNA and YNFKEQ. This CDR3 region has 15 residues. CDR3 region: CASSQEGAGQETQYF. The CDR3 DNA follows: TGTGCCAGCAGCCAAGAAGGAGCGGGGCAAGAGACCCAGTACTTC.

This clone has just one count. The rearrangement links TRBV11-1 to TRBJ1-6; no reliable D call. The V and J ends lost 1 base and 10 bases respectively, with 8 bases between them. Germline V gene sequence: CDR1 SGHAT, CDR2 FQDESV (reference sequence). The CDR3 loop spans 13 amino acids. The CDR3 loop reads CASSLGAGSPLHF. The CDR3, as DNA: TGTGCCAGCAGCTTAGGGGCAGGATCACCCCTCCACTTT.

The CDR3 coding sequence is TGTGCCAGCTCACAGGGGGCAGGGGATCAGCCCCAGCATTTT. Translation gives CASSQGAGDQPQHF. The chain joins TRBV18 to TRBJ1-5; 7 bases are a match to TRBD1. Germline V gives CDR1 KGHSH, CDR2 LQKENI. V shed 4 bases and J 5 bases; nucleotides not matched to a gene: 5. The CDR3 has 14 residues.

The chain carries TRBV7-9 and TRBJ2-1; 7 nucleotides align to TRBD2. The CDR3 is made up of 15 amino acids. Trimming at V came to 5 bases and at J to 2 bases, leaving 6 bases not matched to a gene. Germline CDR1 SEHNR, CDR2 FQNEAQ (reference sequence). CDR3 residues: CASSLRGGAYNEQFF. CDR3 sequence (DNA): TGTGCCAGCAGCCTTCGTGGGGGGGCCTACAATGAGCAGTTCTTC.

The chain is built from TRBV30 and TRBJ1-2, with D possibly being TRBD1 (5 bases). Per the germline V gene, CDR1 is GTSNPN and CDR2 is SVGIG (reference sequence). V gave up 4 bases and J gave up 4 bases, with 10 bases separating them. This CDR3 has 12 amino acids. The CDR3 spells CAWTQGTYGYTF. In DNA form, the CDR3 reads TGTGCCTGGACCCAGGGAACCTATGGCTACACCTTC.

This clone was observed a few times. The rearrangement uses TRBV29-1 and TRBJ1-4; 8 nucleotides line up with TRBD1. The germline V gene has CDR1 SQVTM and CDR2 ANQGSEA. The CDR3 covers 11 residues. V gave up 0 bases and J gave up 16 bases; unmatched junction bases: 4. CDR3 DNA sequence: TGCAGCGTTGAAGAGGACAGGGTGCAGTTTTTT. Its protein product is CSVEEDRVQFF.

As regards this clone: The junction shows a germline mismatch at one end, possibly a read error. The chain links TRBV5-5 to TRBJ2-7; tentative D call: TRBD1 (5 bases). Germline CDR1 SGHKS, CDR2 YYEKEE (reference sequence). This CDR3 comprises 12 residues. As DNA, the CDR3 is TGTGCCAGCAGCTTGGTCCCAGGGATCCAGAACTTC. Translation: CASSLVPGIQNF.

This clone has just one count. The rearrangement joins TRBV10-1 to TRBJ2-7; a weak D match, TRBD2 (6 bases). The CDR3 spans 16 residues. Trimming stripped 6 bases from V and 4 bases from J, with 22 bases between. CDR1 is WNHNN, CDR2 SYGVQD, per germline (reference sequence). The CDR3 here is CASRSRDFGCCYEQYF. The CDR3 nucleotides are TGCGCCAGCAGGAGCCGGGACTTCGGTTGTTGTTACGAGCAGTACTTC.

The chain carries TRBV27 and TRBJ2-7, with TRBD2 matching 10 bases. V lost 3 bases and J lost 7; bases outside the gene matches: 9. CDR1 and CDR2 from the germline V gene are MNHEY and SMNVEV (reference sequence). This CDR3 region has 15 residues. The CDR3 loop reads CASSLGGLASPEQYF. For the CDR3, the DNA is TGTGCCAGCAGTTTGGGGGGACTAGCGAGCCCAGAGCAGTACTTC.